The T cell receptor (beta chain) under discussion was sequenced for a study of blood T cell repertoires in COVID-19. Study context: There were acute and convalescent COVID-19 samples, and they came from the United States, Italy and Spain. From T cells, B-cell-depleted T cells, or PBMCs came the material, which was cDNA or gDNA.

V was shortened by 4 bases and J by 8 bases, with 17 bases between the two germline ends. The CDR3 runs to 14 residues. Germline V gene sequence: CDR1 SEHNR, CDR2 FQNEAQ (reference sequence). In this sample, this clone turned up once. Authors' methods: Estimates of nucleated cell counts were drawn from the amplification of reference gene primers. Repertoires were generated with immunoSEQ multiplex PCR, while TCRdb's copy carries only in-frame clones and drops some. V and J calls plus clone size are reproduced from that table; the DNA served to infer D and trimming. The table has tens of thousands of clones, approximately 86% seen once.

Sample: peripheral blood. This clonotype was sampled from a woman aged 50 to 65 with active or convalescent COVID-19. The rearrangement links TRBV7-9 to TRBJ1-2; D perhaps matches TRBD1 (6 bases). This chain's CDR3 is CASSWEGGPTGYTF. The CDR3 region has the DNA TGTGCCAGCAGCTGGGAGGGGGGCCCCACGGGCTACACCTTC.